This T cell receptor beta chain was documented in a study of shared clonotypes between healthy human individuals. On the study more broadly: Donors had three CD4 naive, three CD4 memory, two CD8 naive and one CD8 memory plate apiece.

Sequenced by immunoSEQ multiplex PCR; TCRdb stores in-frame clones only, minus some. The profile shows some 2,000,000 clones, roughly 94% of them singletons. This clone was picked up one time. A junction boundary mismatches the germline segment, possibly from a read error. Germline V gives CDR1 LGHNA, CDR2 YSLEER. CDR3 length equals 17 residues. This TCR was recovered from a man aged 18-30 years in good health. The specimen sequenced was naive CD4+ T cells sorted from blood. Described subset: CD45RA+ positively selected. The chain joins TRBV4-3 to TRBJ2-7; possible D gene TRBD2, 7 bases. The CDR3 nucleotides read TGCGCCAGCAGCCGCCAAGAAGGGGGGGCCAGTTCCTCCGAGCAGTACTTC. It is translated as CASSRQEGGASSSEQYF.